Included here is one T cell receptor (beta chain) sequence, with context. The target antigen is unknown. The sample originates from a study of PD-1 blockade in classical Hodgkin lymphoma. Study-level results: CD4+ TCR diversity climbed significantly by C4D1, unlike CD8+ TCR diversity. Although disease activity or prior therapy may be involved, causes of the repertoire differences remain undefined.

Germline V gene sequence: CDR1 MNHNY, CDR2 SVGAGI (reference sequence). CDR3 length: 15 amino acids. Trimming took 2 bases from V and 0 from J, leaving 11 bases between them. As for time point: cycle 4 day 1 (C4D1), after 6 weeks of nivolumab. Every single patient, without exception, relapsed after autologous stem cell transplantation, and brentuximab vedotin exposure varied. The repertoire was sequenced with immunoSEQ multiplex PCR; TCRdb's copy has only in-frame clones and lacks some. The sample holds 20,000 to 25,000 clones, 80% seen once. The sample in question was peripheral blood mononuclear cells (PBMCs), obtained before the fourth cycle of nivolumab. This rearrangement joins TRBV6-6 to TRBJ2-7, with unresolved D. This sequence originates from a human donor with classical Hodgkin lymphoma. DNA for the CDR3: TGTGCCAGCAGTTACCGCCCAGATAGCTCCTACGAGCAGTACTTC. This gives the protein CASSYRPDSSYEQYF.